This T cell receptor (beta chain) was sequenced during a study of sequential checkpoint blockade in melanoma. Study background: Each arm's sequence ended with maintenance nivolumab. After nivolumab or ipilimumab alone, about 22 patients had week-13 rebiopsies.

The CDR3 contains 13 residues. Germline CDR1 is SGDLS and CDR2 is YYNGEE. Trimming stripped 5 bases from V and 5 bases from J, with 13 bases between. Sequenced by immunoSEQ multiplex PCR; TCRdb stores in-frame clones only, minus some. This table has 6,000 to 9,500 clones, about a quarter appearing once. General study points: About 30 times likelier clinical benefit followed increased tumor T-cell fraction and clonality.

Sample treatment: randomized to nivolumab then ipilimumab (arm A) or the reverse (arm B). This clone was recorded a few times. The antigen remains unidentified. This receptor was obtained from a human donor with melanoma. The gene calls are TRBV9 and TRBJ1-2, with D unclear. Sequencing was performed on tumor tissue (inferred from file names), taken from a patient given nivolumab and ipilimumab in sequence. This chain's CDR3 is CASSEGTGYGYTF. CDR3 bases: TGTGCCAGCAGTGAGGGTACGGGTTATGGCTACACCTTC.